This TCR beta chain was identified during a study of blood T cells in healthy people across ages. Points from the study as a whole: Unsorted PBMC input precluded a conclusive naive versus antigen-experienced comparison.

A sample-barcoded 5' primer and a J-beta primer mix were used in a second PCR of roughly 6 to 12 cycles. Per-sample output comprised a minimum of 3 million paired-end reads containing CDR3. Via MiXCR, TCRdb re-called the 5' RACE reads, giving one row per CDR3 protein. The repertoire holds about 680,000 distinct CDR3 sequences, with over 45% as singletons. The CDR3 is 16 residues long. Germline CDR1 SGHRS, CDR2 YFSETQ. The V end was cut by 4 bases, the J end by 5 bases, with 21 bases between. There are a few counts of this clonotype. Antigen unknown. The draw of peripheral blood yielded ten milliliters from each donor. No fewer than 7 million PBMCs went into each sample.

The rearrangement uses TRBV5-1 and TRBJ2-5; perhaps TRBD2 as D (6 bases). Sequences were obtained from blood. The origin of this receptor is an older woman in good health. Written as DNA, the CDR3 is TGCGCCAGCAGCCAAAGCACCGCGGGGCAGGGCGAGACCCAGTACTTC. This sequence encodes CASSQSTAGQGETQYF.